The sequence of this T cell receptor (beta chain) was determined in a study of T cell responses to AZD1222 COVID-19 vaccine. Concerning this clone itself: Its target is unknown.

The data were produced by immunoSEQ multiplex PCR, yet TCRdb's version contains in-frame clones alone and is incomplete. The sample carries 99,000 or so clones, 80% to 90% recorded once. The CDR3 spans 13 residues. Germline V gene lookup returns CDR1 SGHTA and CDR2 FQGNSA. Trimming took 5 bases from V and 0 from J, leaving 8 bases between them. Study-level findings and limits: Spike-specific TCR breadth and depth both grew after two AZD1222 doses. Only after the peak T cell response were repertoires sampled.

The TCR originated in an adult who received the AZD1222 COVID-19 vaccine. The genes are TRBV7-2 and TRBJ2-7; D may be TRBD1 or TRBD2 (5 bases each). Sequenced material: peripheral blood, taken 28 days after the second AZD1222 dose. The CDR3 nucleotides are TGTGCCAGCAGCCGGGGCGGCTCCTACGAGCAGTACTTC. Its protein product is CASSRGGSYEQYF.